This T cell receptor (beta chain) was recovered during a study of response to subunit inactivated influenza vaccine. CDR3 length: 17 residues. Trimming removed 5 bases from V and 5 bases from J; junction bases left unmatched: 14. Germline V gene sequence: CDR1 MDHEN, CDR2 SYDVKM. TCRdb fed the RT-PCR reads into MiXCR, producing one record per CDR3 protein. The sample has approximately 570,000 distinct CDR3 sequences, 6% to 9% seen once. This clonotype showed up many times. V gene TRBV28 combines with J gene TRBJ2-1, with 8 bases aligning to TRBD2. The sequencing here drew on PBMCs from blood, taken less than 30 months after vaccination. The clonotype comes from a man between 50 and 69 years old who received an inactivated influenza vaccine. This chain's CDR3 is CASSGKTFSGRDNEQFF. The CDR3, as DNA: TGTGCCAGCAGTGGGAAGACATTCAGCGGGAGAGACAATGAGCAGTTCTTC. Full variable domain (outside the CDR3, taken from reference TRBV28 and TRBJ2-1): DVKVTQSSRYLVKRTGEKVFLECVQDMDHENMFWYRQDPGLGLRLIYFSYDVKMKEKGDIPEGYSVSREKKERFSLILESASTNQTSMYLCASSGKTFSGRDNEQFFGPGTRLTVL.